These T cell receptor beta chains were read from a single sample in a study of Ad26.COV2.S vaccination and SARS-CoV-2 variants. Profiled with immunoSEQ multiplex PCR; TCRdb holds only in-frame clones, not every one. The data hold 380,000 or so clones, with approximately 83% observed a single time. The sequences come from peripheral blood, collected in a trial of Ad26.COV2.S vaccine versus placebo. The source is a person between 18 and 65 years old who received the Ad26.COV2.S COVID-19 vaccine or a placebo. The CDR3 runs from the conserved cysteine through the conserved F or W.

v_gene | CDR3aa
TRBV12-3/TRBV12-4 | CASGLAGTDTQYF
TRBV6-1 | CASSEDRLDRGRWSYEQYF
TRBV7-8 | CASGGRARRGSGNTIYF
TRBV5-5 | CASSLTTGELGVEGYTF
TRBV10-2 | CASSVTRAGELFF
TRBV13 | CASSSSDINEQYF
TRBV5-1 | CASSFSGVSYEQYF
TRBV7-6 | CASSFGGFDEQYF
TRBV10-2 | CASSPPQRASYEQYF
TRBV6-5 | CASSSSRRYSGNTIYF
TRBV29-1 | CSVRRVGDTEAFF
TRBV6-2/TRBV6-3 | CASSLGNREKQPQHF
TRBV10-2 | CASSDPGPLEQYF
TRBV13 | CASSQSSAGGGYGYTF
TRBV13 | CASSVQVPYEQYF
TRBV6-5 | CASSTSNTGELFF
TRBV6-5 | CASSRQGVETQYF
TRBV18 | CASSRTKTENTEAFF
TRBV7-9 | CASSLVPSGGTQYF
TRBV9 | CASSVSSTSTDTQYF
TRBV9 | CASSVRAGGADTQYF
TRBV3-1/TRBV3-2 | CASSPWRGGAGEITEAFF
TRBV13 | CASSSFYTEAFF
TRBV19 | CASRTEGGYGYTF
TRBV27 | CASSSPGGGYEQYF
TRBV5-4 | CASSLGREGSPYNEQFF
TRBV10-3 | CAIQVGLVNTEAFF
TRBV7-3 | CASSVRLAGNNEQFF
TRBV2 | CASSDKTVTDTQYF
TRBV4-2 | CASSRPGTGNGGYTF
TRBV5-1 | CASSLVSQGIAGANVLTF
TRBV29-1 | CSVGSGEETQYF
TRBV5-5 | CASSLNVAGATGELFF
TRBV20-1 | CSASDSQNYGYTF
TRBV27 | CASSFTLSGYEQYF